Listed here are 8 T cell receptor beta chains from one sample, sequenced in a study of T cell responses to AZD1222 COVID-19 vaccine. Repertoires were generated with immunoSEQ multiplex PCR, while TCRdb's copy carries only in-frame clones and drops some. The sample has around 44,000 clones; 86% are singletons. This specimen consisted of peripheral blood, obtained 28 days after the second AZD1222 dose. The source of these receptors is an adult who received the AZD1222 COVID-19 vaccine.

The V gene is TRBV12-3 or TRBV12-4, the J gene TRBJ2-7; D uncertain. The V end was cut by 6 bases, the J end by 6 bases, with 15 bases between. The CDR3 consists of 13 residues. The CDR3 DNA reads as TGTGCCAGCAGACCGGGCCCATCCCGCGAGCAGTACTTC. The encoded protein is CASRPGPSREQYF.

The chain is built from TRBV5-4 and TRBJ2-3; weak D call: TRBD1 (6 bases). The CDR3 loop spans 14 amino acids. Germline V lookup: CDR1 SGHNT, CDR2 YYREEE (reference sequence). Trimming cost V 4 bases and J 14 bases, with 23 bases left between them. CDR3 nucleotide sequence: TGTGCCAGCAGCCGGAGTGGGGGCGGGCCAATCCCGTATTTT. This codes for CASSRSGGGPIPYF.

The genes are TRBV24-1 and TRBJ2-2, with TRBD1 identical over 10 bases. Unmatched junction bases numbered 5, after V lost 7 bases and J lost 4 bases. CDR3 length: 15 amino acids. CDR1 and CDR2 from the germline V gene are KGHDR and SFDVKD. The CDR3, as DNA: TGTGCCACCAGCGACAGGGGGCCGGGCACCGGGGAGCTGTTTTTT. Encoded protein: CATSDRGPGTGELFF.

The genes are TRBV3-1 (or the pseudogene TRBV3-2) and TRBJ2-7; a possible D gene is TRBD2 (5 bases). V was cut by 1 base and J by 0 bases, with 13 bases left in between. CDR3 length: 16 residues. Germline-derived CDR1 and CDR2 are LGHDT and YNNKEL (reference sequence). In DNA form, the CDR3 reads TGTGCCAGCAGCCAAGGAGGACTCCTAAGCTCCTACGAGCAGTACTTC. This translates into CASSQGGLLSSYEQYF.

V gene TRBV7-3 combines with J gene TRBJ2-5, with D uncertain. Germline V gene sequence: CDR1 SGHTA, CDR2 FQGTGA. This CDR3 comprises 16 residues. V lost 5 bases and J lost 3, with 19 bases in between. The CDR3 DNA sequence: TGTGCCAGCAGCAAAAAAGGCCCGACGGAGAAAGAGACCCAGTACTTC. As protein: CASSKKGPTEKETQYF.

This chain links TRBV7-9 with TRBJ1-4, with D possibly being TRBD1 (5 bases). The CDR3 consists of 13 residues. Trimming pared 5 bases from V and 7 bases from J, leaving 11 bases between. CDR1 is SEHNR and CDR2 is FQNEAQ in the germline V gene (reference sequence). CDR3 bases: TGTGCCAGCAGCCAAAGCGGGGGTGAAAAACTGTTTTTT. It specifies CASSQSGGEKLFF.

V usage is TRBV5-1 and J usage is TRBJ1-1; 7 nucleotides agree with TRBD1. The CDR3 runs to 15 residues. V lost 4 bases, J lost 4 bases, and 10 bases stayed unmatched. In germline, CDR1 is SGHRS, CDR2 YFSETQ. Here the CDR3 reads CASSQPRTGFTEAFF. For the CDR3, the DNA is TGCGCCAGCAGCCAACCAAGGACAGGCTTCACTGAAGCTTTCTTT.

This chain joins TRBV5-6 and TRBJ2-4; no reliable D call. V was pared by 2 bases and J by 0 bases, with 6 bases between. In germline, CDR1 is SGHDT, CDR2 YYEEEE. The CDR3 sequence is 14 residues long. CDR3 amino acids: CASSFLLAKNIQYF. The CDR3 region has the DNA TGTGCCAGCAGCTTCTTATTAGCCAAAAACATTCAGTACTTC.